This T cell receptor beta chain was sequenced in a study of Siglec-9 on CD8 T cells in melanoma. This clone was seen a few times. Its antigen is unidentified. Some clones are missing from TCRdb's copy, which holds only in-frame ones; the method was immunoSEQ multiplex PCR. The repertoire includes 30,000 to 45,000 clones, 80% to 85% of them detected once, and under 2% sits in the top ten. Regarding the study as a whole: Siglec-9 reportedly marks and regulates an effector memory CD8+ T-cell subset apparently accumulating in melanoma tumors.

Trimming took off 4 bases at V and 0 bases at J, with 13 bases between the two ends. CDR1 and CDR2 from the germline V gene are SGDLS and YYNGEE. CDR3 length equals 15 residues. Sequenced: Siglec-9- CD8+ T cells sorted from blood. The clonotype was recovered from a human donor in good health. The chain carries TRBV9 and TRBJ1-1; D is unclear. CDR3: CASSPSPGLNTEAFF. CDR3 nucleotide sequence: TGTGCCAGCAGCCCCTCCCCGGGCTTGAACACTGAAGCTTTCTTT.